The entry below describes one T cell receptor (beta chain). Its binding antigen is unknown. Base quality data are lacking; no much larger clone is found one base away. Samples from volunteer blood donors who had recovered from COVID-19 were contributed by a second Seattle source. The collaborating institutions used their own protocols to collect whole blood in K2EDTA tubes. For TCRbeta analysis, collaborators shipped samples as frozen whole blood, isolated PBMCs, or DNA extracted from either of those sample types. Including cysteine and phenylalanine, the CDR3 has 16 amino acids. Kept here is only the CDR3 DNA, which spans 48 bases and is read in frame from base 1. The germline V gene encodes CDR1 SGHVS and CDR2 FQNEAQ. The V end loses 4 bases and the J end loses 4 bases, and a stretch of 19 bases separates them. TCRbeta CDR3 regions were amplified from genomic DNA using the immunoSEQ Assay, a bias-controlled multiplex PCR. The published analysis was carried out like this. Nucleated cell counts per sample were estimated from amplification of reference gene primers within the assay. Sequence reads were collapsed and filtered to measure the absolute abundance of every unique TCRbeta CDR3 rearrangement. Productive Simpson clonality was computed per sample as the square root of Simpson's diversity index over productive rearrangements. Drawn from immuneACCESS, this table holds only the in-frame rearrangements with V and J called that TCRdb kept. Clones are partly lost; checked studies trace under half to an unresolved V gene and leave the rest unexplained. That table gives V, J and clone size, and the DNA gave D and trimming. This sample holds about 300,000 clones; about nine tenths were observed only once. The ten top clones hold 5.5% to 8% of the sample.

These data originate in a study of blood T cell repertoires in COVID-19 (dated by TCRdb to 2020 to 2021). Regarding the research as a whole: Samples from collaborators originated in the United States, Italy and Spain and spanned both the acute and convalescent phases of COVID-19. Where HLA class I and class II types were available, the types were taken from metadata supplied by the sample provider, not from assay-based typing. Nearly every sample came with metadata listing a de-identified subject ID, COVID-19 status, age in years and sex. The samples were drawn from two sources: the first 160 participants of the ongoing ImmuneRACE study, and over 950 subjects contributed by 6 global collaborators. The prospective study material was composed of cDNA or gDNA derived from T cells, B-cell-depleted T cells, or PBMCs. The dataset comprised deeply sampled blood TCRbeta repertoires from subjects exposed to, actively infected with, or recovered from COVID-19. The repertoires were released in a freely available public database meant as a resource for research on the immune response to SARS-CoV-2. Paper-wide results and their limitations: How much clinical and demographic metadata was included differed by source and by participant, and the metadata was provided uncurated.

This receptor was identified in a woman aged 25 to 45 who had recovered from COVID-19. This receptor chain uses TRBV7-8 and TRBJ1-1; TRBD1 might be the D gene, on 5 matching bases. The sample was peripheral blood. The sequenced DNA is TGTGCCAGCAGCTCGTTACAGGAGGGTGGTTTCACTGAAGCTTTCTTT. Translated, it gives CASSSLQEGGFTEAFF.